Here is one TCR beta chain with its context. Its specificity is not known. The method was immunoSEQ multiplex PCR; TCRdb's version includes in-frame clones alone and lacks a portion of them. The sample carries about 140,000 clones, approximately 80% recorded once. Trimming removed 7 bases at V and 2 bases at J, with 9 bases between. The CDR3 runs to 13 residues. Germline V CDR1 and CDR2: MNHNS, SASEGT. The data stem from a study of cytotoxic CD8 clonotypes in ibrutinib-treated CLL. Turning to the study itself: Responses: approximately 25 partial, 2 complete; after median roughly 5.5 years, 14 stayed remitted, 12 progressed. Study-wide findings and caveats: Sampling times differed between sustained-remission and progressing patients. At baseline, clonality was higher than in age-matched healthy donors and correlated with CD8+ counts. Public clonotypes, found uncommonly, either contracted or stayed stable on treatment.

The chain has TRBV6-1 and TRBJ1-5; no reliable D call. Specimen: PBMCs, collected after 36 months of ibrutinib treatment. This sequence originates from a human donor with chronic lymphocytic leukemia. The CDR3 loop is CASTTHGNQPQHF. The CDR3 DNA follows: TGTGCCAGCACGACACATGGCAATCAGCCCCAGCATTTT.